This is a list of T cell receptor beta chains from one sample in a study of shared clonotypes between healthy human individuals. The assay was immunoSEQ multiplex PCR, and TCRdb's table has in-frame clones only and misses some. The data hold 2 million to 2.5 million clones, with almost 96% observed a single time. The sequenced material came from naive CD4+ T cells sorted from blood. These receptors all stem from a man between 18 and 35 years old in good health. The conserved cysteine and the conserved F or W are not part of the CDR3 here. Fields, in order: D gene, V gene, CDR3 length, CDR3 protein. A D gene is named only where the DNA matches it firmly.

TRBD2 | TRBV10-3 | 14 | AISDGTSGNKNIQY
. | TRBV5-1 | 11 | ASSGRSSTEAF
. | TRBV4-3 | 11 | ASSQELSGEQF
TRBD2 | TRBV5-1 | 12 | ASSVAGGAYEQY
. | TRBV18 | 12 | ASSPGGYTGELF
TRBD1 | TRBV19 | 12 | ASVEGGRTDTQY
. | TRBV19 | 12 | ASSQVGTNTEAF
. | TRBV6-6 | 12 | ASSYALSGNTIY
. | TRBV6-5 | 14 | ASSLGPGVERTEAF
TRBD1 | TRBV30 | 13 | AYGAGGSGNYGYT
TRBD1 | TRBV30 | 11 | AWSPNRGLGYT
TRBD1 | TRBV2 | 12 | ASALGQGPETQY
. | TRBV28 | 12 | ASKVPQRTYGYT
. | TRBV7-9 | 10 | ASSPITGELF
. | TRBV30 | 10 | AWSGQGIEQY
. | TRBV9 | 13 | ASSVAAIEGNTQY
. | TRBV27 | 12 | ASSFGPGQQPQH
TRBD2 | TRBV6-5 | 14 | ASSYLAGTSYNEQF
. | TRBV10-3 | 10 | AISDSANEQF
. | TRBV28 | 11 | ASRVGVAYEQY
. | TRBV20-1 | 9 | SAREGGLSI
. | TRBV7-2 | 12 | ASSWGGQSYEQY
. | TRBV6-1 | 9 | ASSQGNEQF
. | TRBV7-8 | 13 | ASSLGRTVTYGYT
TRBD2 | TRBV11-3 | 13 | ASSFGGTYQETQY
TRBD1 | TRBV11-3 | 15 | ASSLDLRGPSSYEQY
TRBD1 | TRBV19 | 16 | ASSISPNQGQNNSPLH
. | TRBV2 | 10 | ASSDAVETQY
. | TRBV9 | 13 | ASSPRAEGTDTQY
TRBD1 | TRBV7-9 | 17 | ASSLFPGQGARGTDTQY
. | TRBV5-4 | 14 | ASSLTSAGTNEKLF
TRBD1 | TRBV6-6 | 10 | ASSRDSGPQH
TRBD2 | TRBV7-2 | 15 | ASSPRTSGIALYEQY
TRBD2 | TRBV30 | 14 | ACFGLAGPNTGELF
. | TRBV10-3 | 12 | AISREVSDYEQY
TRBD1 | TRBV6-6 | 14 | ASSQKRTGANTEAF
. | TRBV9 | 13 | ASSVQGAGANVLT